One and the same sample provided the 32 T cell receptor beta chains below, sequenced in a study of T-cell memory formation after mild COVID-19. TCRdb reprocessed the 5' RACE reads via MiXCR and lists one record per CDR3 protein. The sample has 65,000 to 95,000 distinct CDR3 sequences, roughly 12% seen once. Sequenced sample: PBMCs or a T cell subset sorted from them (not recorded which). The receptor set was obtained from a man between 18 and 29 years old who had mild COVID-19 (a few samples of this study predate the infection). Cell type and time point are not known.

This chain uses TRBV29-1 with TRBJ2-7; D uncertain. V lost 6 bases, J lost 3 bases, and 15 bases lay in between. CDR1 is SQVTM, CDR2 ANQGSEA, per germline. The CDR3 totals 13 residues. CDR3 protein: CSVTTDTLYEQYV. CDR3 coding DNA: TGCAGCGTAACTACCGACACACTCTACGAGCAGTACGTC.

V gene TRBV25-1 combines with J gene TRBJ1-1; no clear D gene. The germline V and J ends were trimmed by 4 bases and 5 bases, with 5 bases remaining between them. Germline-derived CDR1 and CDR2 are MGHDK and SYGVNS. This CDR3 has 11 amino acids. The CDR3, as DNA: TGTGCCAGCAGTGTTACGACTGAAGCTTTCTTT. Protein product: CASSVTTEAFF.

Ten or more counts support this clonotype. The chain joins TRBV4-2 to TRBJ1-4; 11 bases match TRBD1. Germline V gene data show CDR1 as LGHNA and CDR2 as YNFKEQ. The CDR3 length is 16 residues. Losses at the gene ends were 0 bases for V and 7 bases for J; bases not matched to a gene: 4. The CDR3 DNA is TGTGCCAGCAGCCAAGATCGGGACAGGGGGAGTGAAAAACTGTTTTTT. Protein product: CASSQDRDRGSEKLFF.

The chain is built from TRBV5-5 and TRBJ2-3; 11 nucleotides align to TRBD2. The V gene end was trimmed by 3 bases and the J gene end by 4 bases; junction bases not matched to a gene: 7. This CDR3 is built from 16 residues. Per germline, CDR1 SGHKS and CDR2 YYEKEE (reference sequence). CDR3 nucleotides: TGTGCCAGCAGCTGGACTAGCGGGCAACCCCCAGATACGCAGTATTTT. Its translation: CASSWTSGQPPDTQYF.

V gene TRBV4-1 combines with J gene TRBJ2-3, with 9 bases that match TRBD2. The CDR3 sequence is 15 residues long. V was pared by 7 bases and J by 1 base, with 6 bases of the junction left unmatched. Germline V gene sequence: CDR1 MGHRA, CDR2 YSYEKL. CDR3: CASNLVAGGTDTQYF. DNA for the CDR3: TGCGCCAGCAACCTAGTAGCGGGAGGCACAGATACGCAGTATTTT.

The gene calls are TRBV6-6 and TRBJ2-7, with a weak D call TRBD1 (5 bases). The CDR3 has 14 residues. V lost 0 bases, J lost 3 bases, and 9 bases lay in between. Germline V CDR1 and CDR2: MNHNY, SVGAGI (reference sequence). The DNA for the CDR3 is TGTGCCAGCAGTTACTCGGGGCAGATCTACGAGCAGTACTTC. It yields the protein CASSYSGQIYEQYF.

This clonotype has just a few counts. This chain joins TRBV2 and TRBJ1-1; D gene ambiguous. Trimming left V 11 bases short and J 10 bases short, with 14 bases between. Germline-derived CDR1 and CDR2 are SNHLY and FYNNEI. This CDR3 comprises 10 residues. The CDR3 reads CAAQTEGAFF. The CDR3 bases are TGTGCCGCTCAGACGGAGGGAGCTTTCTTT.

The chain recombines TRBV20-1 with TRBJ1-1; unclear D gene. CDR1 and CDR2 (germline): DFQATT, SNEGSKA (reference sequence). The CDR3 loop spans 12 amino acids. Trimming left V 1 base short and J 3 bases short, with 6 bases between. This chain's CDR3 is CSARARDTEAFF. CDR3 in DNA: TGCAGTGCTAGAGCTAGGGACACTGAAGCTTTCTTT.

This clonotype came up many times. CDR3 DNA: TGCAGTGCTAGACGGACAGGGGGCCATGGCTACACCTTC. Translation gives CSARRTGGHGYTF. The chain employs TRBV20-1 and TRBJ1-2; TRBD1 matches at 11 bases. This CDR3 comprises 13 residues. Per the germline V gene, CDR1 is DFQATT and CDR2 is SNEGSKA (reference sequence). The V and J ends lost 2 bases and 6 bases, in that order; junction bases with no gene match: 2.

The V gene is TRBV7-9, the J gene TRBJ2-7; possibly TRBD1 for D (5 bases). V lost 1 base to trimming and J lost 2 bases, with 15 bases between them. Germline V gene data show CDR1 as SEHNR and CDR2 as FQNEAQ (reference sequence). This CDR3 has 16 amino acids. This chain's CDR3 is CASSLDRAGQAYEQYV. The CDR3 DNA is TGTGCCAGCAGCTTAGATCGGGCAGGACAAGCCTACGAGCAGTACGTC.

This clonotype has at least ten counts. The chain is built from TRBV27 and TRBJ2-1, with a weak D call TRBD1 (5 bases). V was trimmed by 6 bases and J by 4 bases, leaving 10 bases between them. This CDR3 has 13 residues. The germline V gene has CDR1 MNHEY and CDR2 SMNVEV (reference sequence). CDR3: CASSQGAYNEQFF. The CDR3 region has the DNA TGTGCCAGCAGCCAGGGCGCTTACAATGAGCAGTTCTTC.

This clonotype has just a few counts. The chain is built from TRBV6-5 and TRBJ1-5; weak D call: TRBD1 (6 bases). CDR1 MNHEY and CDR2 SVGAGI come from the germline V gene. Trimming cost V 5 bases and J 4 bases, with 12 bases left between them. The CDR3 contains 14 residues. CDR3 sequence (DNA): TGTGCCAGCAGTACAGGGTTTGGAAATCAGCCCCAGCATTTT. This codes for CASSTGFGNQPQHF.

The genes are TRBV7-3 and TRBJ2-5, with a tentative D call TRBD1 (5 bases). The V and J ends lost 5 bases and 4 bases respectively, with 14 bases between them. Looked up from germline, CDR1 is SGHTA and CDR2 is FQGTGA. There are 14 residues in the CDR3. The CDR3 reads CASSPRVGAETQYF. In DNA, the CDR3 is TGTGCCAGCAGCCCCCGCGTAGGGGCAGAGACCCAGTACTTC.

This clonotype was recorded at least ten times. The J gene is TRBJ2-2, the V gene TRBV4-1; 7 nucleotides align to TRBD2. Unmatched junction bases numbered 7, after V lost 2 bases and J lost 1 base. The CDR3 sequence is 17 residues long. CDR1 and CDR2 from the germline V gene are MGHRA and YSYEKL. CDR3 in amino acids: CASSQRIIAGNTGELFF. For the CDR3, the DNA is TGCGCCAGCAGCCAACGCATTATAGCGGGGAACACCGGGGAGCTGTTTTTT.

V gene TRBV4-1 combines with J gene TRBJ2-2; D remains ambiguous. The CDR3 length is 18 residues. Looked up from germline, CDR1 is MGHRA and CDR2 is YSYEKL. With 3 bases removed from V and 8 bases from J, the gap between germline ends came to 25 bases. This CDR3 reads CASSQLDGTRQIGGELFF. CDR3 in DNA: TGCGCCAGCAGCCAGTTAGACGGTACCCGCCAAATAGGGGGGGAGCTGTTTTTT.

This clonotype was recorded a few times. The chain joins TRBV7-2 to TRBJ2-1; TRBD2 matches 7 bases. The CDR3 sequence is 15 residues long. V shed 3 bases and J 2 bases; nucleotides not matched to a gene: 4. Per the germline V gene, CDR1 is SGHTA and CDR2 is FQGNSA. This CDR3 is CASSFAGEAYNEQFF. DNA of the CDR3: TGTGCCAGCAGCTTCGCGGGGGAGGCCTACAATGAGCAGTTCTTC.

This clonotype was seen a handful of times. V usage is TRBV7-9 and J usage is TRBJ2-1, with D tentatively TRBD1 or TRBD2 (5 bases each). CDR3 length equals 14 residues. CDR1 and CDR2 (germline): SEHNR, FQNEAQ (reference sequence). V was trimmed by 4 bases and J by 6 bases, leaving 13 bases between them. The CDR3 DNA reads as TGTGCCAGCAGCTCGAGTGGGGCGGGCAATGAGCAGTTCTTC. Translating it yields CASSSSGAGNEQFF.

V gene TRBV4-1 combines with J gene TRBJ2-1; D might be TRBD1 (5 bases). In germline, CDR1 is MGHRA, CDR2 YSYEKL. Trimming removed 7 bases at V and 5 bases at J, with 24 bases between. There are 17 residues in the CDR3. CDR3 DNA sequence: TGCGCCAGCACCACCTCACCCCAGGGCGAATGGAACAATGAGCAGTTCTTC. Translating gives CASTTSPQGEWNNEQFF.

This clonotype was picked up a small number of times. V usage is TRBV4-1 and J usage is TRBJ1-1; TRBD1 matches at 9 bases. Looked up from germline, CDR1 is MGHRA and CDR2 is YSYEKL. The length of the CDR3 is 15 residues. The V gene end was trimmed by 4 bases and the J gene end by 4 bases; junction bases not matched to a gene: 7. For the CDR3, the DNA is TGCGCCAGCAGCCCCCACTTACAGGGGGCCACTGAAGCTTTCTTT. Its translation: CASSPHLQGATEAFF.

This clonotype was recorded a few times. V and J are TRBV4-1 and TRBJ1-1; no clear D. V dropped 1 base and J dropped 3 bases, with 6 bases sitting between them. Germline V CDR1 and CDR2: MGHRA, YSYEKL. This CDR3 contains 13 residues. The CDR3 protein is CASSQGEYTEAFF. The DNA of the CDR3 is TGCGCCAGCAGCCAAGGCGAGTACACTGAAGCTTTCTTT.

The rearrangement joins TRBV6-5 to TRBJ1-2; 10 bases agree with TRBD1. Germline loops: CDR1 MNHEY, CDR2 SVGAGI. CDR3 length equals 15 residues. The V gene end was trimmed by 0 bases and the J gene end by 6 bases; junction bases not matched to a gene: 4. The CDR3 DNA reads as TGTGCCAGCAGTTACTCCGGGACAGGGGCCCATGGCTACACCTTC. Translating it yields CASSYSGTGAHGYTF.

This clonotype was recorded a few times. The chain uses TRBV29-1 and TRBJ2-1, with 7 bases aligning to TRBD2. Germline V gene lookup returns CDR1 SQVTM and CDR2 ANQGSEA. Losses at the gene ends were 7 bases for V and 0 bases for J; bases not matched to a gene: 9. The CDR3 consists of 15 residues. CDR3 sequence reads: CSARLTSSSYNEQFF. CDR3 sequence (DNA): TGCAGCGCCCGCCTGACTAGCAGCTCCTACAATGAGCAGTTCTTC.

This clonotype was seen only a few times. CDR3 sequence: CASSQGHRETQYF. The DNA for the CDR3 is TGTGCCAGCAGTCAGGGCCATCGGGAGACCCAGTACTTC. The V call is TRBV12-3 or TRBV12-4, the J call TRBJ2-5, with D perhaps matching TRBD1 (5 bases). With 5 bases removed from V and 5 bases from J, the gap between germline ends came to 12 bases. The CDR3 is 13 amino acids.

This clonotype was observed a handful of times. The chain couples TRBV2 to TRBJ2-3; TRBD2 matches 8 bases. CDR3 length equals 14 residues. Germline assignment: CDR1 SNHLY and CDR2 FYNNEI. Trimming removed 7 bases from V and 4 bases from J; junction bases left unmatched: 7. In DNA form, the CDR3 reads TGTGCCAGCAACCGGGGGGGCATCGCAGATACGCAGTATTTT. It encodes CASNRGGIADTQYF.

This clonotype has just a few counts. The chain combines TRBV6-2 or TRBV6-3 with TRBJ2-1; a weak D match, TRBD2 (5 bases). This CDR3 spans 15 amino acids. From germline, CDR1 is MNHEY and CDR2 SVGEGT. V lost 4 bases, J lost 1 base, and 11 bases lay in between. The chain's CDR3 is CASSSYSGSYNEQFF. The CDR3 region has the DNA TGTGCCAGCAGTTCCTATTCGGGATCCTACAATGAGCAGTTCTTC.

This clonotype was found a few times. The chain is built from TRBV7-2 and TRBJ2-3; 8 nucleotides agree with TRBD2. The length of the CDR3 is 15 residues. The V segment lost 4 bases and the J segment 4 bases; nucleotides outside the gene matches: 7. Germline values: CDR1 SGHTA, CDR2 FQGNSA. In DNA, the CDR3 is TGTGCCAGCAGCTCAAGCGGGGGAGACGCAGATACGCAGTATTTT. It encodes CASSSSGGDADTQYF.

This clonotype was counted between two and nine times. The chain carries TRBV10-2 and TRBJ2-7, with 11 bases identical to TRBD2. CDR3 length equals 14 residues. V shed 8 bases, J shed 5 bases, and the junction held 8 bases outside the gene matches. The germline CDR1 and CDR2 sequences are WSHSY and SAAADI. CDR3 region: CASEALAGGHEQYF. The CDR3 DNA reads TGCGCCAGCGAGGCGCTAGCGGGGGGACACGAGCAGTACTTC.

This clonotype was seen a few times. This chain links TRBV29-1 with TRBJ1-2; D unresolved. The CDR3 has 13 amino acids. From germline, CDR1 is SQVTM and CDR2 ANQGSEA. Between the trimmed V and J ends, which lost 4 bases and 2 bases, there was a span of 11 bases. The CDR3 spells CSVGEAANYGYTF. As DNA, the CDR3 is TGCAGCGTTGGGGAGGCCGCGAACTATGGCTACACCTTC.

This rearrangement joins TRBV4-1 to TRBJ2-2; TRBD1 matches 7 bases. The CDR3 consists of 15 residues. The junction had 3 bases not matched to a gene; V was cut back by 4 bases and J by 1 base. Germline V gene data show CDR1 as MGHRA and CDR2 as YSYEKL. In DNA form, the CDR3 reads TGCGCCAGCAGCCGGGGACAGATGAACACCGGGGAGCTGTTTTTT. The encoded protein is CASSRGQMNTGELFF.

The chain couples TRBV6-6 to TRBJ2-5, with D perhaps being TRBD1 or TRBD2 (5 bases each). The CDR3 runs 16 residues. The germline V gene has CDR1 MNHNY and CDR2 SVGAGI (reference sequence). The V end was cut by 0 bases, the J end by 2 bases, with 13 bases between. This CDR3 reads CASSYSVEWGQETQYF. CDR3 nucleotides: TGTGCCAGCAGTTACTCGGTAGAGTGGGGGCAAGAGACCCAGTACTTC.

This chain links TRBV23-1 with TRBJ2-4; perhaps TRBD1 as D (5 bases). TRBV23-1 is classed as an ORF, of uncertain function. The CDR3 spans 17 residues. Trimming removed 6 bases from V and 0 bases from J, with 18 bases in between. The CDR3 region has the DNA TGCGCCAGCAGCCCACATGGACAAGAGATAGCCAAAAACATTCAGTACTTC. Encoded protein: CASSPHGQEIAKNIQYF.

V and J are TRBV7-2 and TRBJ2-3, with D maybe TRBD1 (6 bases). The CDR3 has 18 amino acids. V lost 4 bases to trimming and J lost 2 bases, with 22 bases between them. Germline V lookup: CDR1 SGHTA, CDR2 FQGNSA. Here the CDR3 reads CASSSDRKRPTYTDTQYF. CDR3 sequence (DNA): TGTGCCAGCAGCTCGGACAGAAAGAGACCCACCTACACAGATACGCAGTATTTT. The complete variable domain, with remaining parts taken from reference TRBV7-2 and TRBJ2-3, reads GAGVSQSPSNKVTEKGKDVELRCDPISGHTALYWYRQSLGQGLEFLIYFQGNSAPDKSGLPSDRFSAERTGGSVSTLTIQRTQQEDSAVYLCASSSDRKRPTYTDTQYFGPGTRLTVL.